Shown below are 21 T cell receptor beta chains from a single sample sequenced in a study of shared clonotypes between healthy human individuals. CD45RO-negative CD8 cells positively selected for CCR7 made up the naive population, which excluded terminally differentiated effector memory CD45RA+ cells. The protocol was immunoSEQ multiplex PCR, while the TCRdb copy is restricted to in-frame clones and leaves out a portion. The repertoire holds around 1,900,000 clones, with 93% as singletons. Sequenced material: naive CD8+ T cells from PBMCs. These receptors all come from a man between 18 and 29 years old in good health. Some clones in this sample may be carry-over from other donors' samples.

The rearrangement links TRBV5-1 to TRBJ2-3; D is ambiguous. CDR3 length: 16 amino acids. Trimming removed 2 bases from V and 1 base from J, with 14 bases in between. The germline gives CDR1 SGHRS, CDR2 YFSETQ. In DNA form, the CDR3 reads TGCGCCAGCAGCTTTTCGCAAGAGACCCGCACAGATACGCAGTATTTT. Protein: CASSFSQETRTDTQYF. Full variable domain (missing parts from reference TRBV5-1 and TRBJ2-3): KAGVTQTPRYLIKTRGQQVTLSCSPISGHRSVSWYQQTPGQGLQFLFEYFSETQRNKGNFPGRFSGRQFSNSRSEMNVSTLELGDSALYLCASSFSQETRTDTQYFGPGTRLTVL.

Only one count was recorded for this clone. The rearrangement uses TRBV5-1 and TRBJ2-2, with TRBD2 identical over 13 bases. This CDR3 comprises 18 residues. Germline V gene sequence: CDR1 SGHRS, CDR2 YFSETQ. V dropped 3 bases and J dropped 0; count of bases not matched to a gene: 5. CDR3 sequence reads: CASSSLGLAGPNTGELFF. The DNA of the CDR3 is TGCGCCAGCAGCTCGCTGGGACTAGCGGGGCCGAACACCGGGGAGCTGTTTTTT.

This chain links TRBV7-9 with TRBJ2-1; 8 bases fit TRBD1. After removal of 3 bases from V and 1 base from J, the junction contained 8 bases not matched to a gene. The CDR3 contains 17 residues. In germline, CDR1 is SEHNR, CDR2 FQNEAQ (reference sequence). CDR3 residues: CASSFPRQGRSYNEQFF. The CDR3 DNA reads TGTGCCAGCAGCTTTCCTCGACAGGGGCGATCCTACAATGAGCAGTTCTTC.

This chain connects TRBV7-9 to TRBJ2-7; no definite D call. Germline loops: CDR1 SEHNR, CDR2 FQNEAQ (reference sequence). This CDR3 spans 14 amino acids. V was trimmed by 0 bases and J by 3 bases, leaving 9 bases between them. The CDR3 loop is CASSLAAVSYEQYF. DNA of the CDR3: TGTGCCAGCAGCTTAGCGGCAGTCAGCTACGAGCAGTACTTC.

This clone was seen more than once but under ten times. The V call is TRBV28, the J call TRBJ1-1; 7 bases map to TRBD1. J was trimmed by 7 bases and V by 5 bases; bases with no gene match: 16. CDR1 is MDHEN, CDR2 SYDVKM, per germline. This CDR3 is built from 16 residues. The CDR3: CASSRQGISANIEAFF. Written as DNA, the CDR3 is TGTGCCAGCAGTCGACAGGGTATATCAGCAAATATTGAAGCTTTCTTT.

This clone has just one count. This chain joins TRBV6-5 and TRBJ2-7; maybe TRBD2 (6 bases). This CDR3 has 16 residues. In germline, CDR1 is MNHEY, CDR2 SVGAGI. V was cut by 4 bases and J by 5 bases, with 21 bases left in between. The DNA of the CDR3 is TGTGCCAGCAGTTCTATTCTTTGGCGGGATTGGAACGAGCAGTACTTC. It specifies CASSSILWRDWNEQYF.

With respect to this clone: The same CDR3 also results from other DNA sequences found in this sample. The chain carries TRBV19 and TRBJ2-7; weak D call: TRBD1 (5 bases). In germline, CDR1 is LNHDA, CDR2 SQIVND (reference sequence). The CDR3 is made up of 13 amino acids. Trimming took 6 bases from V and 0 from J, leaving 9 bases between them. The DNA for the CDR3 is TGTGCCAGTAGCGACAGCTACTCCTACGAGCAGTACTTC. This codes for CASSDSYSYEQYF.

V is TRBV5-4 and J is TRBJ2-2; D not resolved. Trimming took off 2 bases at V and 9 bases at J, with 11 bases between the two ends. The CDR3 loop spans 13 amino acids. Per the germline V gene, CDR1 is SGHNT and CDR2 is YYREEE (reference sequence). CDR3 loop: CASSLKGFRELFF. The CDR3 region has the DNA TGTGCCAGCAGCTTAAAGGGTTTCAGGGAGCTGTTTTTT.

The CDR3 reads CASSQGRGEGEKLFF. As DNA, the CDR3 is TGCGCCAGCAGCCAAGGAAGGGGGGAGGGTGAAAAACTGTTTTTT. This rearrangement joins TRBV4-3 to TRBJ1-4, with D maybe TRBD1 (6 bases). Deletions cut 1 base from V and 7 bases from J, with 13 bases between. Germline CDR1 is LGHNA and CDR2 is YSLEER. This CDR3 is built from 15 residues.

The DNA for the CDR3 is TGTGCCAGCCAACGGGGGGCTCTTGATACTGGCCCGAACACTGAAGCTTTCTTT. Protein product: CASQRGALDTGPNTEAFF. The V and J genes are TRBV5-6 and TRBJ1-1, with D possibly TRBD1 on 6 matching bases. V lost 7 bases and J 1 base, leaving 26 bases between the germline ends. CDR3 size: 18 residues. CDR1 is SGHDT and CDR2 is YYEEEE in the germline V gene.

The V gene is TRBV9, the J gene TRBJ2-1, with D tentatively TRBD2 (5 bases). From germline, CDR1 is SGDLS and CDR2 YYNGEE. Trimming took off 0 bases at V and 1 base at J, with 14 bases between the two ends. The length of the CDR3 is 17 residues. The CDR3 region is CASSVASIAPSYNEQFF. DNA of the CDR3: TGTGCCAGCAGCGTAGCTAGCATAGCGCCTTCCTACAATGAGCAGTTCTTC.

The gene calls are TRBV7-9 and TRBJ1-5; tentatively, D is TRBD1 (6 bases). The V and J ends lost 7 bases and 6 bases respectively, with 16 bases between them. The germline CDR1 and CDR2 sequences are SEHNR and FQNEAQ (reference sequence). The CDR3 totals 14 residues. CDR3 amino acids: CASTIGGAGQPQHF. CDR3 in DNA: TGTGCCAGCACCATCGGGGGGGCGGGTCAGCCCCAGCATTTT. The full variable domain, rest sourced from reference TRBV7-9 and TRBJ1-5, is DTGVSQNPRHKITKRGQNVTFRCDPISEHNRLYWYRQTLGQGPEFLTYFQNEAQLEKSRLLSDRFSAERPKGSFSTLEIQRTEQGDSAMYLCASTIGGAGQPQHFGDGTRLSIL.

V gene TRBV7-9 combines with J gene TRBJ2-5, with 13 bases fitting TRBD2. This CDR3 has 18 amino acids. Germline V gene sequence: CDR1 SEHNR, CDR2 FQNEAQ (reference sequence). J gave up 2 bases and V 5 bases, and 11 bases lay outside the gene matches. The CDR3 region is CASSPRTSGRHRQETQYF. Written as DNA, the CDR3 is TGTGCCAGCAGCCCTCGGACTAGCGGGAGACATAGGCAAGAGACCCAGTACTTC.

The rearrangement uses TRBV11-1 and TRBJ2-5, with D perhaps TRBD1 (5 bases). V lost 1 base, J lost 2 bases, and 14 bases lay in between. CDR1 and CDR2 from the germline V gene are SGHAT and FQDESV (reference sequence). The CDR3 is made up of 16 amino acids. CDR3 residues: CASSLGLKTEQETQYF. The CDR3 DNA reads TGTGCCAGCAGCTTAGGGTTGAAGACAGAGCAAGAGACCCAGTACTTC.

J is TRBJ2-7 and V is TRBV28; 11 bases are shared with TRBD1. Germline V gene data show CDR1 as MDHEN and CDR2 as SYDVKM. The CDR3 sequence is 17 residues long. V dropped 3 bases and J dropped 2; count of bases not matched to a gene: 9. CDR3 amino acids: CASSFPGMGQGAYEQYF. The CDR3 region has the DNA TGTGCCAGCAGTTTTCCGGGGATGGGACAGGGGGCCTACGAGCAGTACTTC.

The chain uses TRBV28 and TRBJ2-1, with TRBD1 matching 7 bases. The germline CDR1 and CDR2 sequences are MDHEN and SYDVKM. With 2 bases clipped from V and 6 bases from J, the junction kept 10 bases outside the gene matches. The CDR3 runs 16 residues. The CDR3 reads CASSLITGEYSNEQFF. CDR3 nucleotide sequence: TGTGCCAGCAGTTTAATTACAGGGGAATACTCCAATGAGCAGTTCTTC.

The genes are TRBV4-1 and TRBJ2-7; weak D call: TRBD2 (5 bases). Germline lookup yields CDR1 MGHRA and CDR2 YSYEKL. The CDR3 totals 17 residues. V lost 4 bases to trimming and J lost 0 bases, with 19 bases between them. CDR3 protein: CASSLLSSLGSSYEQYF. As DNA, the CDR3 is TGCGCCAGCAGCCTTCTTTCCAGCTTGGGGAGCTCCTACGAGCAGTACTTC.

In DNA form, the CDR3 reads TGTGCCAGCAGTGAAGGGACAGGTGAAGCTTTCTTT. It is translated as CASSEGTGEAFF. This chain uses TRBV6-1 with TRBJ1-1, with 7 bases aligning to TRBD1. J gave up 7 bases and V 1 base, and 0 bases lay outside the gene matches. Germline V gene sequence: CDR1 MNHNS, CDR2 SASEGT. This CDR3 region has 12 residues.

V and J are TRBV5-1 and TRBJ1-2, with D possibly TRBD1 on 5 matching bases. Deletions cut 0 bases from V and 5 bases from J, with 17 bases between. The CDR3 covers 16 residues. Germline V CDR1 and CDR2: SGHRS, YFSETQ. In DNA form, the CDR3 reads TGCGCCAGCAGCTTGGTTGACGGGGGGGAGCCATATGGCTACACCTTC. Residues: CASSLVDGGEPYGYTF. Full variable domain (remainder filled in from reference TRBV5-1 and TRBJ1-2): KAGVTQTPRYLIKTRGQQVTLSCSPISGHRSVSWYQQTPGQGLQFLFEYFSETQRNKGNFPGRFSGRQFSNSRSEMNVSTLELGDSALYLCASSLVDGGEPYGYTFGSGTRLTVV.

A single count supports this clone. The chain uses TRBV9 and TRBJ1-2, with unresolved D. The CDR3 extends over 17 amino acids. CDR1 is SGDLS and CDR2 is YYNGEE in the germline V gene. Trimming pared 3 bases from V and 6 bases from J, leaving 24 bases between. This CDR3 reads CASSDSFTQPGAHGYTF. CDR3 DNA sequence: TGTGCCAGCAGCGACAGCTTTACACAGCCCGGAGCTCATGGCTACACCTTC. Full variable domain (remainder filled in from reference TRBV9 and TRBJ1-2): DSGVTQTPKHLITATGQRVTLRCSPRSGDLSVYWYQQSLDQGLQFLIQYYNGEERAKGNILERFSAQQFPDLHSELNLSSLELGDSALYFCASSDSFTQPGAHGYTFGSGTRLTVV.

This chain connects TRBV28 to TRBJ2-7; 11 nucleotides match TRBD1. The CDR3 spans 20 residues. Germline V CDR1 and CDR2: MDHEN, SYDVKM. The trim removed 3 bases at V and 1 base at J, leaving 17 bases unmatched. The CDR3 here is CASSFVGPGQGAPGSYEQYF. The CDR3 DNA reads TGTGCCAGCAGTTTTGTCGGGCCCGGACAGGGGGCGCCCGGTTCCTACGAGCAGTACTTC.